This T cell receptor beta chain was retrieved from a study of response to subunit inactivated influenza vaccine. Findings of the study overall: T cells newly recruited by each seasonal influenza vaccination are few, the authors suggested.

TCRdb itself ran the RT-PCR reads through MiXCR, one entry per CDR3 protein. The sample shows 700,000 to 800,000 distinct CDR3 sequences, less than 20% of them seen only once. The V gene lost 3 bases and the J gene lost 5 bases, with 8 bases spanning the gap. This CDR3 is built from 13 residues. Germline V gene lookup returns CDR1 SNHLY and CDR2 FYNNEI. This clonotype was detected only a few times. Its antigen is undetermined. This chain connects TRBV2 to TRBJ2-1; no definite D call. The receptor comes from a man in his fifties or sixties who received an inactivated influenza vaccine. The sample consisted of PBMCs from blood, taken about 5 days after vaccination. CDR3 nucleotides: TGTGCCAGCAGTGATTGGTTCGACAATGAGCAGTTCTTC. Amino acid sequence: CASSDWFDNEQFF.